This T cell receptor beta chain was identified during a study of cytomegalovirus exposure and HLA in healthy donors. Vbeta (60) and Jbeta (13) primers were used in the PCR. Sequencing was performed with immunoSEQ multiplex PCR; in TCRdb, only in-frame clones are kept and a portion is missing. This sample has 100,000 or so clones; 81% occur once, and the top ten carry over 5%. Germline trimming cut 0 bases from V and 4 bases from J; bases unmatched to any gene: 6. The V gene's germline CDR1 is MNHEY and CDR2 SMNVEV (reference sequence). The CDR3 runs 17 residues. The material sequenced was PBMCs. The clonotype was recovered from a man in his forties in good health and CMV-seropositive. V and J are TRBV27 and TRBJ2-3; 11 bases are shared with TRBD2. CDR3 sequence reads: CASSLSRVAGGADTQYF. CDR3 nucleotide sequence: TGTGCCAGCAGTTTATCGAGGGTAGCGGGAGGGGCAGATACGCAGTATTTT.